Listed below are T cell receptor beta chains from one sample, sequenced in a study of Ad26.COV2.S vaccination and SARS-CoV-2 variants. Here immunoSEQ multiplex PCR was the method, and the copy in TCRdb shows in-frame clones only, minus some. The table shows fewer than 800,000 clones, with around 92% occurring only once. The sequences come from peripheral blood, collected in a trial of Ad26.COV2.S vaccine versus placebo. These receptors originate from a person between 18 and 59 years old who received the Ad26.COV2.S COVID-19 vaccine or a placebo. Each CDR3 is given with its conserved first and last residue. Fields, in order: clone size, D gene, J gene, V gene, CDR3 length, CDR3 DNA, CDR3 protein. D genes are given only for firm matches. Clone size is not always given. Where it is, it says once, few, many or a class for expanded clones.

NA TRBD1 TRBJ1-1 TRBV19 14 TGTGCCAGTACGTACGGACAGGGCCCCACTGAAGCTTTCTTT CASTYGQGPTEAFF
NA NA TRBJ2-7 TRBV19 14 TGTGCCAGTAGTACCCGGGACTGGACCTACGAGCAGTACTTC CASSTRDWTYEQYF
NA NA TRBJ1-4 TRBV27 17 TGTGCCAGCAGTTTAACCCCGCCGGGGGCAACTAATGAAAAACTGTTTTTT CASSLTPPGATNEKLFF
NA NA TRBJ2-1 TRBV29-1 9 TGCAGCGTTGGGGATGAGCAGTTCTTC CSVGDEQFF
NA NA TRBJ2-3 TRBV30 12 TGTGCCTGGAGTCTATCCGCAGATACGCAGTATTTT CAWSLSADTQYF
NA NA TRBJ2-1 TRBV24-1 13 TGTGCCACCAGTGATTTGGACAGACGGGAGCAGTTCTTC CATSDLDRREQFF
NA NA TRBJ1-1 TRBV30 11 TGTGCCTGGAGTTTGTCCACTGAAGCTTTCTTT CAWSLSTEAFF
NA TRBD2 TRBJ2-1 TRBV6-5 15 TGTGCCAGCAACTTAGTAGCGGGAGCCCCCAATGAGCAGTTCTTC CASNLVAGAPNEQFF
NA TRBD1 TRBJ2-5 TRBV25-1 17 TGTGCCAGCAGTGAATTAGGTCAGGGGGTTGTACAAGAGACCCAGTACTTC CASSELGQGVVQETQYF
NA TRBD1 TRBJ1-2 TRBV18 13 TGTGCCAGCTCACCAGACAGGGGAGATGGCTACACCTTC CASSPDRGDGYTF
NA NA TRBJ1-2 TRBV6-2/TRBV6-3 13 TGTGCCAGCAGTTACTTACAGATCTATGGCTACACCTTC CASSYLQIYGYTF
NA NA TRBJ1-3 TRBV3-1/TRBV3-2 15 TGTGCCAGCAGCCCACAACAGGGCGCCGGAAACACCATATATTTT CASSPQQGAGNTIYF
NA NA TRBJ2-2 TRBV7-2 13 TGTGCCAGCAGCAGACAGAACACCGGGGAGCTGTTTTTT CASSRQNTGELFF
NA NA TRBJ2-5 TRBV25-1 15 TGTGCCAGCAGTGCTTACAGGGAAAGCCAAGAGACCCAGTACTTC CASSAYRESQETQYF
once TRBD1 TRBJ1-6 TRBV6-5 15 TGTGCCAGCAGTTACCAGGGACAGGGCAATTCACCCCTCCACTTT CASSYQGQGNSPLHF
NA TRBD1 TRBJ1-5 TRBV4-1 16 TGCGCCAGCAGCCACGCTGATGGGACAGGGAATCAGCCCCAGCATTTT CASSHADGTGNQPQHF
NA TRBD2 TRBJ2-5 TRBV5-4 17 TGTGCCAGCAGCCCAGGACTAGCGGGGGGGCCCCTTGAGACCCAGTACTTC CASSPGLAGGPLETQYF
few NA TRBJ1-5 TRBV19 13 TGTGCCAGTAGTTGGGGGGGAGGACAGCCCCAGCATTTT CASSWGGGQPQHF
NA NA TRBJ1-5 TRBV28 14 TGTGCCAGCAGTTTAGGGTCTTTATATCAGCCCCAGCATTTT CASSLGSLYQPQHF
NA TRBD2 TRBJ2-2 TRBV5-1 16 TGCGCCAGCAGCTTTGAGGTAGCGGGTCTCACCGGGGAGCTGTTTTTT CASSFEVAGLTGELFF
NA NA TRBJ1-1 TRBV27 13 TGTGCCAGCAGTCTCCAGGTGAACACTGAAGCTTTCTTT CASSLQVNTEAFF
NA TRBD2 TRBJ2-3 TRBV9 18 TGTGCCAGCAGCCCCGGGACTAGCGGGGGGGCTTGGGCAGATACGCAGTATTTT CASSPGTSGGAWADTQYF
NA NA TRBJ2-7 TRBV3-1/TRBV3-2 14 TGTGCCAGCAGCCCACTAGTGGCGGGGTACGAGCAGTACTTC CASSPLVAGYEQYF
NA TRBD1 TRBJ1-5 TRBV6-2/TRBV6-3 19 TGTGCCAGCAGTTACTCGACCGGCACAGGGGGAGTTAGCAATCAGCCCCAGCATTTT CASSYSTGTGGVSNQPQHF
once NA TRBJ2-2 TRBV12-3/TRBV12-4 12 TGTGCCAGCAGTCTAGGGGTCGGGGAGCTGTTTTTT CASSLGVGELFF
NA TRBD1 TRBJ1-1 TRBV6-5 13 TGTGCCAGCAGTTACTCGGGTCAGGGGGCGGCTTTCTTT CASSYSGQGAAFF
NA NA TRBJ1-1 TRBV7-9 12 TGTGCCAGCAGCCTTAGTAACACTGAAGCTTTCTTT CASSLSNTEAFF
NA NA TRBJ2-1 TRBV19 14 TGTGCCAGTAAATTGCTAGGCTCCTACAATGAGCAGTTCTTC CASKLLGSYNEQFF
NA NA TRBJ1-6 TRBV7-2 16 TGTGCCAGCAGCTTAGGGACACTAGGGTATAATTCACCCCTCCACTTT CASSLGTLGYNSPLHF
NA NA TRBJ1-2 TRBV7-9 12 TGTGCCAGCAGTATAGGTGTGGGCGGCTACACCTTC CASSIGVGGYTF
NA NA TRBJ1-2 TRBV7-9 13 TGTGCCAGCAGCCAACAGGGCAACTATGGCTACACCTTC CASSQQGNYGYTF
NA NA TRBJ1-1 TRBV6-4 13 TGTGCCAGCAGTAAAGAGATGAACACTGAAGCTTTCTTT CASSKEMNTEAFF
NA TRBD2 TRBJ2-1 TRBV7-3 16 TGTGCCAGCCAACAGGTCGGGTCTAGCGGGAAAAATGAGCAGTTCTTC CASQQVGSSGKNEQFF
NA NA TRBJ1-2 TRBV29-1 12 TGCAGCGTTGAGGGGGAATTCTATGGCTACACCTTC CSVEGEFYGYTF
NA TRBD1 TRBJ1-5 TRBV6-2/TRBV6-3 14 TGTGCCAGCAGTTACTCAGGGGGCCGTCAGCCCCAGCATTTT CASSYSGGRQPQHF
few NA TRBJ2-7 TRBV18 14 TGTGCCAGCTCACCGGTGGAGGGGGTCTACGAGCAGTACTTC CASSPVEGVYEQYF
NA TRBD1 TRBJ1-6 TRBV11-2 19 TGTGCCAGCAGCTTGAGTCGACAGGGTACAAGCTCCTATAATTCACCCCTCCACTTT CASSLSRQGTSSYNSPLHF
NA TRBD2 TRBJ2-4 TRBV19 16 TGTGCCAGTAGTATAGGACTAGCGGGAGTTACAGACATTCAGTACTTC CASSIGLAGVTDIQYF
NA NA TRBJ2-5 TRBV7-2 16 TGTGCCAGCAGCTTAGACCCCGGACGGGCTCAAGAGACCCAGTACTTC CASSLDPGRAQETQYF
NA NA TRBJ1-6 TRBV3-1/TRBV3-2 13 TGTGCCAGCAGCCAAGATCAAGGTTCACCCCTCCACTTT CASSQDQGSPLHF
NA NA TRBJ2-7 TRBV7-8 15 TGTGCCAGCAGCTTAGCGTCCGCTAGCTCCTACGAGCAGTACTTC CASSLASASSYEQYF
few NA TRBJ1-1 TRBV30 11 TGTGCCTGGATCTATACCCGAGGAGCTTTCTTT CAWIYTRGAFF
NA NA TRBJ2-6 TRBV7-8 15 TGTGCCAGCAGCGGAGAGGGGTCTGGGGCCAACGTCCTGACTTTC CASSGEGSGANVLTF
NA NA TRBJ2-2 TRBV5-1 17 TGCGCCAGCAGCTTGGCGGTGTCGCAGCCCCTTAGCGGGGAGCTGTTTTTT CASSLAVSQPLSGELFF
NA TRBD2 TRBJ2-5 TRBV11-2 13 TGTGCCAGCACCGTTACGACTAGCGGGGGACTATACTTC CASTVTTSGGLYF
NA NA TRBJ2-3 TRBV19 13 TGTGCCAGTAGACCCAGGAGCACAGATACGCAGTATTTT CASRPRSTDTQYF
NA NA TRBJ1-1 TRBV15 17 TGTGCCACCAGCAGCCCTTACGGGACGGCGGAGAACACTGAAGCTTTCTTT CATSSPYGTAENTEAFF
once NA TRBJ2-7 TRBV11-2 12 TGTGCCAGCAGCTTAGAGAGTTACGAGCAGTACTTC CASSLESYEQYF